This T cell receptor beta chain originates from a study of response to subunit inactivated influenza vaccine. TCRdb re-derived calls from the RT-PCR reads in MiXCR, one entry per CDR3 protein. The repertoire includes about 570,000 distinct CDR3 sequences, over 9.5% of them detected once, and approximately 10% sits in the top ten. This clonotype was observed a handful of times. This clonotype was obtained from a man aged 50-59 years who received an inactivated influenza vaccine. Sample: PBMCs from blood, taken on the day of vaccination.

The CDR3 sequence is CSVVPSGRESTDTQYF. CDR3 nucleotide sequence: TGCAGTGTCGTACCTAGCGGGAGAGAAAGCACAGATACGCAGTATTTT. J is TRBJ2-3 and V is TRBV20-1, with 10 bases that match TRBD2. Germline CDR1 reads DFQATT; CDR2 reads SNEGSKA (reference sequence). This CDR3 has 16 residues. J was trimmed by 0 bases and V by 7 bases; bases with no gene match: 10.